The 11 T cell receptor beta chains listed next were all sequenced from one sample in a study of identical twins. TCRdb fed the 5' RACE reads into MiXCR, producing one record per CDR3 protein. The data contain some 1,700,000 distinct CDR3 sequences, about 31% of them singletons. Sequenced material: cord blood. All receptors derive from a newborn girl in good health.

To note about this clonotype: An end of the junction does not agree with germline; a read error may underlie this. The rearrangement uses TRBV6-2 or TRBV6-3 and TRBJ2-7; 12 bases are a match to TRBD2. Germline CDR1 reads MNHEY; CDR2 reads SVGEGT. The CDR3 extends over 17 amino acids. This CDR3 reads CAGSYSTSGGFTYEQYF. CDR3 bases: TGTGCCGGCAGTTACTCGACTAGCGGGGGTTTCACCTACGAGCAGTACTTC.

Regarding this clonotype: Its ends do not fully match the called genes, so a read error is possible. This chain links TRBV20-1 with TRBJ2-7; possible D gene TRBD2, 5 bases. This CDR3 region has 10 residues. Per the germline V gene, CDR1 is DFQATT and CDR2 is SNEGSKA (reference sequence). CDR3 residues: CSASSVEQSF. The CDR3, as DNA: TGCAGTGCTAGTAGCGTAGAGCAGTCCTTC.

The V call is TRBV4-1, the J call TRBJ2-1, with 13 bases fitting TRBD2. Per germline, CDR1 MGHRA and CDR2 YSYEKL. The CDR3 spans 13 residues. J gave up 8 bases and V 10 bases, and 5 bases lay outside the gene matches. CDR3 coding DNA: TGCGCCACCCGGACTAGCGGGAGCCATGAGCAGTTCTTC. This translates into CATRTSGSHEQFF.

The chain employs TRBV7-9 and TRBJ1-5, with 9 bases that match TRBD1. This CDR3 comprises 16 residues. CDR1 and CDR2 (germline): SEHNR, FQNEAQ (reference sequence). V shed 2 bases, J shed 6 bases, and the junction held 8 bases outside the gene matches. The CDR3 loop is CASSLWTGEIGQPQHF. The DNA of the CDR3 is TGTGCCAGCAGCTTATGGACAGGGGAAATAGGTCAGCCCCAGCATTTT. Full variable domain (outside the CDR3, taken from reference TRBV7-9 and TRBJ1-5): DTGVSQNPRHKITKRGQNVTFRCDPISEHNRLYWYRQTLGQGPEFLTYFQNEAQLEKSRLLSDRFSAERPKGSFSTLEIQRTEQGDSAMYLCASSLWTGEIGQPQHFGDGTRLSIL.

V gene TRBV4-2 combines with J gene TRBJ1-5, with 8 nucleotides matching TRBD1. After removal of 0 bases from V and 2 bases from J, the junction contained 3 bases not matched to a gene. The CDR3 sequence is 16 residues long. The germline V gene encodes CDR1 LGHNA and CDR2 YNFKEQ. The CDR3 DNA is TGTGCCAGCAGCCAAGAGTGGGGACAGGGCAATCAGCCCCAGCATTTT. Translated, it gives CASSQEWGQGNQPQHF.

The table lists this clonotype with many counts. The rearrangement links TRBV3-1 to TRBJ2-4; D gene unclear. This CDR3 is 13 amino acids long. Trimming cost V 1 base and J 4 bases, with 5 bases left between them. CDR1 and CDR2 (germline): LGHDT, YNNKEL (reference sequence). This CDR3 reads CASSQGQKNIQYF. Written as DNA, the CDR3 is TGTGCCAGCAGCCAAGGGCAGAAAAACATTCAGTACTTC. The full variable domain, completed using reference TRBV3-1 and TRBJ2-4, is DTAVSQTPKYLVTQMGNDKSIKCEQNLGHDTMYWYKQDSKKFLKIMFSYNNKELIINETVPNRFSPKSPDKAHLNLHINSLELGDSAVYFCASSQGQKNIQYFGAGTRLSVL.

This clonotype was observed many times. The chain employs TRBV4-2 and TRBJ2-7; 11 nucleotides line up with TRBD2. The CDR3 runs to 15 residues. V shed 4 bases and J 2 bases; nucleotides not matched to a gene: 4. Germline V lookup: CDR1 LGHNA, CDR2 YNFKEQ. As DNA, the CDR3 is TGTGCCAGCAGCCGGGGACTAGCGGTTCCCTACGAGCAGTACTTC. Its protein is CASSRGLAVPYEQYF.

This clonotype was observed a few times. The rearrangement uses TRBV18 and TRBJ2-1; TRBD1 matches at 7 bases. The J segment lost 5 bases and the V segment lost 3 bases, leaving 7 bases of the junction unmatched. The CDR3 runs to 15 residues. Germline V gene sequence: CDR1 KGHSH, CDR2 LQKENI. The CDR3 is CASSPRQGFNNEQFF. CDR3 DNA sequence: TGTGCCAGCTCACCGAGACAGGGCTTTAACAATGAGCAGTTCTTC.

V is TRBV3-1 and J is TRBJ2-2; D unclear. CDR1 and CDR2 (germline): LGHDT, YNNKEL (reference sequence). The germline V and J ends were trimmed by 0 bases and 6 bases, with 11 bases remaining between them. This CDR3 spans 15 amino acids. The CDR3 region has the DNA TGTGCCAGCAGCCAAGAAAGAAGTGCGGCCGGGGAGCTGTTTTTT. Amino acids: CASSQERSAAGELFF.

The gene calls are TRBV10-3 and TRBJ2-1; 8 bases agree with TRBD2. This CDR3 has 15 amino acids. Germline V gene data show CDR1 as ENHRY and CDR2 as SYGVKD. Trimming removed 8 bases from V and 4 bases from J; junction bases left unmatched: 10. The CDR3 DNA follows: TGTGCCATCGGACGGGGTAGCGGGGAGTACAATGAGCAGTTCTTC. Protein sequence: CAIGRGSGEYNEQFF.

This clonotype was seen only a few times. V usage is TRBV7-2 and J usage is TRBJ2-3, with 7 bases fitting TRBD2. V lost 5 bases and J lost 2; bases outside the gene matches: 10. Germline V CDR1 and CDR2: SGHTA, FQGNSA. The CDR3 is made up of 16 amino acids. CDR3 residues: CASSPTGTTPTDTQYF. The CDR3 DNA sequence: TGTGCCAGCAGCCCTACCGGGACTACCCCCACAGATACGCAGTATTTT. The full variable domain, in which reference TRBV7-2 and TRBJ2-3 provide the parts outside the CDR3, is GAGVSQSPSNKVTEKGKDVELRCDPISGHTALYWYRQSLGQGLEFLIYFQGNSAPDKSGLPSDRFSAERTGGSVSTLTIQRTQQEDSAVYLCASSPTGTTPTDTQYFGPGTRLTVL.